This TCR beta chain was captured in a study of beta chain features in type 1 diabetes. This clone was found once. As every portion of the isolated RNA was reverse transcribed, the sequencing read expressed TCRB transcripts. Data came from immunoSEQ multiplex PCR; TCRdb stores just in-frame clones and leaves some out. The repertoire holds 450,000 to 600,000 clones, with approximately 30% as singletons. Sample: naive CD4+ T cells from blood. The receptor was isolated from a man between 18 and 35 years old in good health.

CDR3 nucleotide sequence: TGTGCCATCAGGCACGGGAACACTGAAGCTTTCTTT. It specifies CAIRHGNTEAFF. The chain has TRBV10-3 and TRBJ1-1; D call uncertain. The CDR3 totals 12 residues. The germline CDR1 and CDR2 sequences are ENHRY and SYGVKD. V was shortened by 6 bases and J by 1 base, with 6 bases between the two germline ends.